This TCR beta chain was identified during a study of T cells in Graves' hyperthyroidism and ophthalmopathy (dated by TCRdb to about 2019). With respect to the entire study: To identify TCR V-J signatures that set the groups apart, the researchers used a discovery cohort of 95 to 100 patients, made up of some 41 with Graves' ophthalmopathy and 57 with stable Graves' hyperthyroidism. Prospective prediction of ophthalmopathy was tested in an independent validation cohort consisting of about 19 hyperthyroidism patients and approximately 16 patients who later progressed to ophthalmopathy. The 95 to 100 discovery patients were randomly split 7:3 into training and test sets. The study also compared thyroid tissue and blood T-cell repertoires from several Graves' hyperthyroidism patients. Once sampling was done, hyperthyroidism patients were given methimazole at a starting dose of 30 mg daily, whereas ophthalmopathy patients were given high-dose intravenous methylprednisolone. The paper describes TCR Vbeta CDR3 sequencing of around 140 peripheral blood samples, made up of 40 to 45 ophthalmopathy patients, approximately 73 hyperthyroidism patients and approximately 17 progressor patients.

TCR beta CDR3 regions were amplified from RNA transcripts. The first round of RT-PCR for the TCR CDR3 was performed with the HTBI primer set and the Qiagen OneStep RT-PCR kit. Libraries were constructed in a second round of multiplex PCR, after which size selection and purification were performed. The libraries were sequenced on an Illumina HiSeq2000 using paired-end 100 bp reads. Per the authors' processing: Raw data were processed with SOAPnuke, discarding reads with adapters, uncalled bases, mean Phred below 15, or no exact constant-primer or identifier match. High-quality paired reads were merged with COPE v1.2.5, and unique nucleotide sequences were defined as clonotypes. Clonotypes were aligned to IMGT TRBV, TRBD and TRBJ reference segments using MiTCR v1.1. Analysis was restricted to V-J combinations with a frequency above 0.0001, which covered about 99% of repertoires. A TCS score was defined as the ratio of F50 (clonal expansion) to E x V (chaos), with BLOSUM62-based TCRdist applied between CDR3 peptides within each V-J. Welch's t-statistics and random forest reduced just over 500 V-J features to about 12, which were used in a naive Bayes classifier (R e1071). Thyroid-blood repertoire similarity was quantified with the Morisita-Horn index. The public sequencing data were trimmed at Q25 with fastp and processed into clonotypes with MiXCR by TCRdb, which kept only in-frame beta chains. Rows with one shared CDR3 protein collapse into an entry with the most common genes and DNA. The V and J calls and clone size come from TCRdb's table, not from the authors' own analysis. The sample records roughly 570,000 distinct CDR3 sequences, just over 45% of which are singletons. The ten largest make up under 20% of the sample.

Exclusion was applied to patients with uncontrolled infections, other autoimmune diseases, pregnancy or lactation. Clinical symptoms, serum thyroxine and TRAb, thyroid ultrasound, and orbital computed tomography formed the basis for the diagnoses. Total RNA was extracted using Trizol reagent, and RNA quality was assessed on an Agilent 2100 Bioanalyzer. A few counts support this clonotype. What this receptor recognizes is not known. Base qualities are not recorded, but no much larger clone differs from it by a single base. Points the paper makes about the study in general: Sample size was not statistically predetermined, and investigators were not blinded to group allocation. A 13 V-J signature model separated ophthalmopathy from stable hyperthyroidism, with roughly 88% sensitivity and roughly 81% specificity in cross-validation and 80%/75% in testing. Most expanded thyroid clonotypes (frequency above 0.001) were also detected in blood, suggesting blood repertoires may reflect thyroid immune responses. In validation, the model predicted progression to ophthalmopathy with approximately 71% sensitivity and around 72% specificity, a median of around 6.6 months before onset.

From the germline V gene, CDR1 is SGHTA and CDR2 is FQGNSA. The CDR3 has 16 amino acids, counting the end cysteine and phenylalanine. The DNA shown is the 48-base CDR3, in frame from base 1. The trim is 5 bases for V and 4 bases for J, with a gap of 15 bases between the germline ends. Sequences were obtained from peripheral blood or thyroid tissue (not recorded which). Here the chain combines TRBV7-2 and TRBJ2-6, and the D gene may be TRBD1, 5 bases matching. The clonotype originates from an adult woman with Graves' disease, either hyperthyroidism or ophthalmopathy (not recorded which). The nucleotide sequence reads as follows: TGTGCCAGCAGCCACTCCGCCAGGGTGGGGGCCAACGTCCTGACTTTC. Its protein is CASSHSARVGANVLTF.